This is a list of T cell receptor beta chains from one sample in a study of T-cell reconstitution after alpha-beta-depleted transplantation in children. TCRdb re-called the PCR reads through MiXCR, storing one row per CDR3 protein. The sample has approximately 130,000 distinct CDR3 sequences; about a tenth are singletons. The starting material was PBMCs, mostly from graft donor cells, obtained 180 days after TCRalphabeta/CD19-depleted stem cell transplant. The receptor set was obtained from a girl in the first two years of life who had a stem cell transplant for combined immunodeficiency, so the T cells may come from the graft donor. The conserved cysteine and the conserved F or W are not part of the CDR3 here. The order of the fields is CDR3 protein, V gene, CDR3 length, J gene.

ASKASGGNEQF TRBV27 11 TRBJ2-1
ASSLLGENADTQY TRBV6-1 13 TRBJ2-3
SASSPGETQY TRBV20-1 10 TRBJ2-5
ASSPRGGQATQY TRBV5-5 12 TRBJ2-5
ASSLEPWETQY TRBV5-1 11 TRBJ2-5
ASSLDGIEAQY TRBV5-4 11 TRBJ2-5
ASSLVPGVGQPQH TRBV7-6 13 TRBJ1-5
ASSPLAGGPGEQF TRBV5-1 13 TRBJ2-1
ASSPEGGVNSPLH TRBV12-3/TRBV12-4 13 TRBJ1-6
ASSSFLGPSYEQY TRBV7-2 13 TRBJ2-7
ASGLQGGVYSPLH TRBV12-3/TRBV12-4 13 TRBJ1-6
ASSYGAGTYNEQF TRBV6-5 13 TRBJ2-1
ASSPTGYTYEQY TRBV12-3/TRBV12-4 12 TRBJ2-7
AISEDGQSYEQY TRBV10-3 12 TRBJ2-7
ASSEDLADTQY TRBV6-1 11 TRBJ2-3
ASRTHNEQF TRBV28 9 TRBJ2-1
ASSPFGTSGGVNTGELF TRBV12-3/TRBV12-4 17 TRBJ2-2
ASSLVSLWSGLGGNEQF TRBV11-2 17 TRBJ2-1
SASPDRNTEAF TRBV20-1 11 TRBJ1-1
ASSTVPGTSPYNEQF TRBV7-2 15 TRBJ2-1
ASSPWTSGGNTGELF TRBV5-6 15 TRBJ2-2
ASSFGTEETQY TRBV12-3/TRBV12-4 11 TRBJ2-5
ASSLLAANTGELF TRBV5-5 13 TRBJ2-2
ASSYPPHRVTNTGELF TRBV6-2/TRBV6-3 16 TRBJ2-2
SAGSRSTDTQY TRBV20-1 11 TRBJ2-3
ASSSRLAGGKSQLGETQY TRBV11-2 18 TRBJ2-5
SARDMRADQPQH TRBV20-1 12 TRBJ1-5
ASTSGTEETQY TRBV19 11 TRBJ2-5
SAEDGEYGNQPQH TRBV20-1 13 TRBJ1-5
ASSLRADYGYT TRBV7-9 11 TRBJ1-2
ASSWGTSRGLEQF TRBV5-1 13 TRBJ2-1
ASSPLSPTSNIQY TRBV5-1 13 TRBJ2-4
ASSWGQGVYEQY TRBV5-6 12 TRBJ2-7
SVESDTYNEQF TRBV29-1 11 TRBJ2-1
SAPDRAEAF TRBV20-1 9 TRBJ1-1
SAREAGQFSGNTIY TRBV20-1 14 TRBJ1-3
ALKRSYNSPLH TRBV30 11 TRBJ1-6
ASSSRTGPTDTQY TRBV12-3/TRBV12-4 13 TRBJ2-3
ASSSGIAEWTDTQY TRBV7-2 14 TRBJ2-3
ASSLMGDYEQY TRBV27 11 TRBJ2-7
ASSYRERYEQY TRBV12-3/TRBV12-4 11 TRBJ2-7
ASSATGNEQY TRBV12-3/TRBV12-4 10 TRBJ2-7
ASSSGGAGEQY TRBV27 11 TRBJ2-7
ASSYIDFFREAYYGYT TRBV2 16 TRBJ1-2
ASSLGGVAGELF TRBV27 12 TRBJ2-2
SVEPPMTGGGGYT TRBV29-1 13 TRBJ1-2
ASSITGQGYTGELF TRBV19 14 TRBJ2-2
SVVRGDEQY TRBV29-1 9 TRBJ2-7
ASSPLGPWPQH TRBV19 11 TRBJ1-5
ASSLFRASGYEQY TRBV11-2 13 TRBJ2-7
AISESGDTQY TRBV10-3 10 TRBJ2-3
SAISHPKRNEQF TRBV20-1 12 TRBJ2-1
ASSLGTESYTDTQY TRBV5-1 14 TRBJ2-3
ATRGQGIAYEQY TRBV27 12 TRBJ2-7